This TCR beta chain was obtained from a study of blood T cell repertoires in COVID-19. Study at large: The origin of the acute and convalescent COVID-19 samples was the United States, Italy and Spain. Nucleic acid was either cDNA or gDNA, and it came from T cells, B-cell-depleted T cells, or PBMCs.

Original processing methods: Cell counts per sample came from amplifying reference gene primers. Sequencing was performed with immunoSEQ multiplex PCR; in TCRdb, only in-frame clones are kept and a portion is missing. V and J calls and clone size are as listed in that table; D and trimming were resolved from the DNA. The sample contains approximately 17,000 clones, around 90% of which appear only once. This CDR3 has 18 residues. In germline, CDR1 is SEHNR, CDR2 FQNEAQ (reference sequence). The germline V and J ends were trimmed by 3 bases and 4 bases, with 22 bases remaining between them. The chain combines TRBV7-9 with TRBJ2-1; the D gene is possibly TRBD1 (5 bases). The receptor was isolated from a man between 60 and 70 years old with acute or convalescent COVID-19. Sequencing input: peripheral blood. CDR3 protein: CASSFPPKDKDMYNEQFF. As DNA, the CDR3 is TGTGCCAGCAGCTTCCCACCCAAGGACAAGGATATGTACAATGAGCAGTTCTTC.